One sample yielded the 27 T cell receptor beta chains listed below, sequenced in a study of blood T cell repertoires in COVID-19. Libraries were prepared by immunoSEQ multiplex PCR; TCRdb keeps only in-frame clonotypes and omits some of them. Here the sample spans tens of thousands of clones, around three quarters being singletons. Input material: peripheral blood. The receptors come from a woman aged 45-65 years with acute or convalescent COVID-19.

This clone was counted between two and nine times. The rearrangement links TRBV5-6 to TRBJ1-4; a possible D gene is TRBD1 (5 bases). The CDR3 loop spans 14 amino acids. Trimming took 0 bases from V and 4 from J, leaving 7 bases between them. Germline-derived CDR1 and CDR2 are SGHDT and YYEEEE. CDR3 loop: CASSLGQLNEKLFF. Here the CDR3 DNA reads TGTGCCAGCAGCTTGGGACAGCTTAATGAAAAACTGTTTTTT.

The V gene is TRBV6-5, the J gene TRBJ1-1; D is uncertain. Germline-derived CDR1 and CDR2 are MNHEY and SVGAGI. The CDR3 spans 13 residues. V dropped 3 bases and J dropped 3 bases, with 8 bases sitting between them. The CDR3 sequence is CASSYDEDTEAFF. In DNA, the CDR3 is TGTGCCAGCAGTTATGATGAGGACACTGAAGCTTTCTTT.

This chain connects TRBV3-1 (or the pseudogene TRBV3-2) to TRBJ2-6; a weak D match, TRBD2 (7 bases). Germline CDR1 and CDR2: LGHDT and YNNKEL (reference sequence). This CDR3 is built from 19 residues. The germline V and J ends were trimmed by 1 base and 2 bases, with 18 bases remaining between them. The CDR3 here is CASSQGRGALSTGANVLTF. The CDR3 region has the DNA TGTGCCAGCAGCCAAGGTCGGGGGGCACTCTCCACTGGGGCCAACGTCCTGACTTTC.

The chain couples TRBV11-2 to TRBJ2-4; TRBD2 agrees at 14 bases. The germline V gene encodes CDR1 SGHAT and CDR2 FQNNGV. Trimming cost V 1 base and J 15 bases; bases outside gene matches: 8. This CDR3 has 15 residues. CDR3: CASSLGTSGGRSLYF. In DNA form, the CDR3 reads TGTGCCAGCAGCTTAGGGACTAGCGGGGGGCGCTCCTTGTACTTC.

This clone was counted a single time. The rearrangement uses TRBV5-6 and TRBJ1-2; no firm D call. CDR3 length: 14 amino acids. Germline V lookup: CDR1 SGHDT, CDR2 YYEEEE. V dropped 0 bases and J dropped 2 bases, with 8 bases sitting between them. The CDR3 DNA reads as TGTGCCAGCAGCTTGGATGCCAGGAACTATGGCTACACCTTC. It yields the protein CASSLDARNYGYTF.

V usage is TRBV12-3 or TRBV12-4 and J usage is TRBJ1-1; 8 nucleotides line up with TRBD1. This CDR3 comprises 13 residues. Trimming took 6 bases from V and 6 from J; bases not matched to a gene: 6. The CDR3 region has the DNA TGTGCCAGCAGGCGGACAGGGACCTCTGAAGCTTTCTTT. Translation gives CASRRTGTSEAFF.

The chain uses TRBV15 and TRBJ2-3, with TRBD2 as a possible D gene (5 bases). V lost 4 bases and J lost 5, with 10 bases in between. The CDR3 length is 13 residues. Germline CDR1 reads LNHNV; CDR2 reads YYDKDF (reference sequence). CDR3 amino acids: CATSTRAGDTQYF. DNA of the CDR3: TGTGCCACCAGCACGCGGGCGGGAGATACGCAGTATTTT.

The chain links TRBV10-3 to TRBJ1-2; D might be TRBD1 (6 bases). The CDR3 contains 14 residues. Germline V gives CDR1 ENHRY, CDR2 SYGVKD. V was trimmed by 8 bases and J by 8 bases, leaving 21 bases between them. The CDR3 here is CAIAYLTGSPGYTF. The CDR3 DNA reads TGTGCCATCGCTTACCTTACAGGGTCCCCCGGCTACACCTTC.

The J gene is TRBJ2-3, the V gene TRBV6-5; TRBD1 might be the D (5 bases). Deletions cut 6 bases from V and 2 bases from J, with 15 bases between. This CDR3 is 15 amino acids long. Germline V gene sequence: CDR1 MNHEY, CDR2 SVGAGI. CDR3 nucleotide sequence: TGTGCCAGCAGCGGGCAGGGCCTTCTCACAGATACGCAGTATTTT. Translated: CASSGQGLLTDTQYF.

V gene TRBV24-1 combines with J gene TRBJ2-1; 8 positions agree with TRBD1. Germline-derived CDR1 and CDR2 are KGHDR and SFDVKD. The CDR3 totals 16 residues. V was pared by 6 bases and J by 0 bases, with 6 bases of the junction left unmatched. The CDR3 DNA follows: TGTGCCACCAGTCCGGGACAGGAGAGCTCCTACAATGAGCAGTTCTTC. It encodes CATSPGQESSYNEQFF.

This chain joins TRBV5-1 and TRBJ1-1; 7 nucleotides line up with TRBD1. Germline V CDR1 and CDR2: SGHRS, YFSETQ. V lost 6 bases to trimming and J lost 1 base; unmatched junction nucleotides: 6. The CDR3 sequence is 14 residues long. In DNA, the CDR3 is TGCGCCAGCATAGACACAGGGGCGAACACTGAAGCTTTCTTT. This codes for CASIDTGANTEAFF.

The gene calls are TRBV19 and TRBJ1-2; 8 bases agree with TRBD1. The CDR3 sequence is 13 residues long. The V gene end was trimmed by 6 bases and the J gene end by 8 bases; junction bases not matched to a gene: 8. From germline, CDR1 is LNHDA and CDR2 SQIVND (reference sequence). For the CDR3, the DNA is TGTGCCAGTAGAGGGCAGGGGGCAGGAGGCTACACCTTC. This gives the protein CASRGQGAGGYTF.

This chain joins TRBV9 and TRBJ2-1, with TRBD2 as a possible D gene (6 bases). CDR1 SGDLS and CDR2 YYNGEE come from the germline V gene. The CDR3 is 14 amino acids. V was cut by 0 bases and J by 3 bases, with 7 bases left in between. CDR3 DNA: TGTGCCAGCAGCGTAGGGGGGGACTACAATGAGCAGTTCTTC. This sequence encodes CASSVGGDYNEQFF.

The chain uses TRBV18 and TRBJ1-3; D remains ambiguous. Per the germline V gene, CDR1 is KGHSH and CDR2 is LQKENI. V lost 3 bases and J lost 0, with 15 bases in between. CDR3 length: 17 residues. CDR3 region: CASSPPNIPRSGNTIYF. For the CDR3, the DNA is TGTGCCAGCTCACCCCCAAATATACCGCGCTCTGGAAACACCATATATTTT.

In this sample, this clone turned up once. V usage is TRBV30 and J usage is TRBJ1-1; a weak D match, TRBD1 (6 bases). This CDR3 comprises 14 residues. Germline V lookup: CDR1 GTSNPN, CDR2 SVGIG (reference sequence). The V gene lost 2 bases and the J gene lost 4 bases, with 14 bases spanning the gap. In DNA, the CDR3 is TGTGCCTGGAGTAGTGGACAGCTAGTCACTGAAGCTTTCTTT. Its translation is CAWSSGQLVTEAFF.

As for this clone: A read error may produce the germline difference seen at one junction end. Written as DNA, the CDR3 is TGTGCCAGCAGTTGGGACACCGAAGCTTTCTTT. Translating it yields CASSWDTEAFF. V usage is TRBV12-3 or TRBV12-4 and J usage is TRBJ1-1, with D maybe TRBD1 (6 bases). The CDR3 runs to 11 residues.

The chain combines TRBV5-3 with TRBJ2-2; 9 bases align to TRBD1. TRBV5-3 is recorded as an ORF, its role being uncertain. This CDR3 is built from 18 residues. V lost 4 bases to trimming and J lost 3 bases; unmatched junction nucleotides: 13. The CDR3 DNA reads TGTGCCAGAAGCGTCGCCCTGAGACAGGGGGGCGACACCGGGGAGCTGTTTTTT. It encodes CARSVALRQGGDTGELFF.

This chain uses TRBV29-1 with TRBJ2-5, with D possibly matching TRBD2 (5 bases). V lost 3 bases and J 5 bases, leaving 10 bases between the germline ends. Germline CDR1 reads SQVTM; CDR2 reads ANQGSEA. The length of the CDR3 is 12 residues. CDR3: CSVEVSGETQYF. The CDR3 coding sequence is TGCAGCGTTGAGGTTTCGGGGGAGACCCAGTACTTC.

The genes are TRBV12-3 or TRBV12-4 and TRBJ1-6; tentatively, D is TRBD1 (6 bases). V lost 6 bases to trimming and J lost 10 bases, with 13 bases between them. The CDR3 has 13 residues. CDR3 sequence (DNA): TGTGCCAGCAGGCCTACACAGGGATCACCCCTCCACTTT. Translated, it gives CASRPTQGSPLHF.

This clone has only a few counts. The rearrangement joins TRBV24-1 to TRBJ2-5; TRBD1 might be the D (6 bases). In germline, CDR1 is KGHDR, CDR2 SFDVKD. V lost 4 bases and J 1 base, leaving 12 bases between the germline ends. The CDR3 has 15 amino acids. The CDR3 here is CATSDPQGFQETQYF. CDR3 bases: TGTGCCACCAGTGACCCTCAGGGGTTCCAAGAGACCCAGTACTTC.

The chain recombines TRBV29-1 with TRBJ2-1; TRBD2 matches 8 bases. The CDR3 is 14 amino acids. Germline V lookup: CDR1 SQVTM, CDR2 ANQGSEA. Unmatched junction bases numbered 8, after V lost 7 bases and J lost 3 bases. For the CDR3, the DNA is TGCAGCGGCGCTATAGCGGGGAGCTACAATGAGCAGTTCTTC. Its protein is CSGAIAGSYNEQFF.

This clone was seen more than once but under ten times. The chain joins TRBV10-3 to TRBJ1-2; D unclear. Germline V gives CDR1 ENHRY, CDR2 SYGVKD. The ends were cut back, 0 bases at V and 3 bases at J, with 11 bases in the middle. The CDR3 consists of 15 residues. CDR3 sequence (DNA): TGTGCCATCAGTGAGTCGAGAGGAGTAGACTATGGCTACACCTTC. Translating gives CAISESRGVDYGYTF.

The CDR3 sequence: CASSLARTGGSYNEQFF. CDR3 DNA: TGCGCCAGCAGCTTGGCTCGGACAGGGGGCTCCTACAATGAGCAGTTCTTC. The rearrangement joins TRBV5-1 to TRBJ2-1; 10 positions agree with TRBD1. Unmatched junction bases numbered 3, after V lost 0 bases and J lost 0 bases. Germline V gene lookup returns CDR1 SGHRS and CDR2 YFSETQ. This CDR3 is built from 17 residues.

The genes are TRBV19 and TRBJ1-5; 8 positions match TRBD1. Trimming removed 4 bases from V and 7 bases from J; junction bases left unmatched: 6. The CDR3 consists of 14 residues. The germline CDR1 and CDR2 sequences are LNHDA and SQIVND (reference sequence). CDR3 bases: TGTGCCAGTAGTACAGGGGGCACGAGGCAGCCCCAGCATTTT. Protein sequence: CASSTGGTRQPQHF.

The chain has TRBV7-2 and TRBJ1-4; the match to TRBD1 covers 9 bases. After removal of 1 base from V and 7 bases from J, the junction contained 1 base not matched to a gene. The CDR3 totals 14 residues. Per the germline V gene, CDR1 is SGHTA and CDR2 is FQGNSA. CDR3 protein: CASSLGQGGEKLFF. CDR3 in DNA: TGTGCCAGCAGCTTAGGACAGGGGGGTGAAAAACTGTTTTTT.

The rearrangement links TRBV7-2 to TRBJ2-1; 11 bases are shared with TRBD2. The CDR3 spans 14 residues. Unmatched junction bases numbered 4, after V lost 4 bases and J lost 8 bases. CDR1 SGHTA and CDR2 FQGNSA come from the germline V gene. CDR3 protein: CASSYTSGGHEQFF. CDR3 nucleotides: TGTGCCAGCAGCTACACTAGCGGGGGTCATGAGCAGTTCTTC.

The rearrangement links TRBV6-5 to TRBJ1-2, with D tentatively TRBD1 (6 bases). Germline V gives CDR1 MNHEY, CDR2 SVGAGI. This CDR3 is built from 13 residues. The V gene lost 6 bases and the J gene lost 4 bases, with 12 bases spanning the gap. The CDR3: CASRADSIYGYTF. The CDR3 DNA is TGTGCCAGCAGAGCGGACAGCATCTATGGCTACACCTTC.